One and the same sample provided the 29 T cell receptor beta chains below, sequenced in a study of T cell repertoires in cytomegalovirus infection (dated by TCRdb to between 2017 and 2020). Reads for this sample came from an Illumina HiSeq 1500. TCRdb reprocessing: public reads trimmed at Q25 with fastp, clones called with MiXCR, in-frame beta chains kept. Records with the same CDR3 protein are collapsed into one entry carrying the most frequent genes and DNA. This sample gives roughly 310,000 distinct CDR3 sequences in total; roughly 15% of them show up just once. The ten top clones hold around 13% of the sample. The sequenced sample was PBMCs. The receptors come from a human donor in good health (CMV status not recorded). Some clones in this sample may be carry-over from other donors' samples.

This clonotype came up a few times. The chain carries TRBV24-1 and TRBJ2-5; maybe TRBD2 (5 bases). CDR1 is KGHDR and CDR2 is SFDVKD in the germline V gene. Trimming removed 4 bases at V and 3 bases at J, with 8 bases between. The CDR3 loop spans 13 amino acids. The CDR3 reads CATSDGVEETQYF. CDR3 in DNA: TGTGCCACCAGTGACGGGGTAGAAGAGACCCAGTACTTC.

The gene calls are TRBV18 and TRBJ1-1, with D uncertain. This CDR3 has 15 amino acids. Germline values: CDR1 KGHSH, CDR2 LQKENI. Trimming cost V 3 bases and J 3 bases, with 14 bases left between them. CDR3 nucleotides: TGTGCCAGCTCACCCAGGACCGTCATAGACACTGAAGCTTTCTTT. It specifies CASSPRTVIDTEAFF. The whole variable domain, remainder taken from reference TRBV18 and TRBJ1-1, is NAGVMQNPRHLVRRRGQEARLRCSPMKGHSHVYWYRQLPEEGLKFMVYLQKENIIDESGMPKERFSAEFPKEGPSILRIQQVVRGDSAAYFCASSPRTVIDTEAFFGQGTRLTVV.

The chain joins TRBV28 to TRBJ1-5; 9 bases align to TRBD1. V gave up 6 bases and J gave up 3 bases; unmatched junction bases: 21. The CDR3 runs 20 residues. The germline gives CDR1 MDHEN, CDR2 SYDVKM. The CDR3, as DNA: TGTGCCAGCAGCGTGACTTCCGGGACAGGGAAAGAAGGTTACAATCAGCCCCAGCATTTT. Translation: CASSVTSGTGKEGYNQPQHF.

CDR3 bases: TGTGCCAGCAGCCAAGATCCCGGGGCCGGGGAGCTGTTTTTT. Protein sequence: CASSQDPGAGELFF. The chain combines TRBV4-2 with TRBJ2-2; possibly TRBD2 for D (5 bases). Germline V gives CDR1 LGHNA, CDR2 YNFKEQ. The CDR3 consists of 14 residues. Between the trimmed V and J ends, which lost 0 bases and 6 bases, there was a span of 8 bases.

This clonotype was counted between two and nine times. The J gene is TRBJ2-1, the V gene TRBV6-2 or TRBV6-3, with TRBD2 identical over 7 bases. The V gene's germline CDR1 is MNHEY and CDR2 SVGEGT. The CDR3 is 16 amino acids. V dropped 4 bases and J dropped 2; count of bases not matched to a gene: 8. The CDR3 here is CASSLGGGTAYNEQFF. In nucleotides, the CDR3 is TGTGCCAGCAGTTTGGGGGGGGGGACGGCCTACAATGAGCAGTTCTTC.

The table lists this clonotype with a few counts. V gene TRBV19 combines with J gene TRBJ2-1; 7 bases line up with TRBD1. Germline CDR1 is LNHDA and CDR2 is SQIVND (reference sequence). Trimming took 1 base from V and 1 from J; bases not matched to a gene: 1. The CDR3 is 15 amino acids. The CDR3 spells CASSIGGQSYNEQFF. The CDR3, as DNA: TGTGCCAGTAGTATAGGGGGACAGTCCTACAATGAGCAGTTCTTC.

CDR3 sequence (DNA): TGTGCCAGCAGAGGGGAAGGAGGGCAAGAGACCCAGTACTTC. Its protein product is CASRGEGGQETQYF. The chain is built from TRBV3-1 and TRBJ2-5, with TRBD2 as a possible D gene (6 bases). The CDR3 has 14 residues. Germline CDR1 LGHDT, CDR2 YNNKEL (reference sequence). Trimming took 6 bases from V and 2 from J, leaving 13 bases between them.

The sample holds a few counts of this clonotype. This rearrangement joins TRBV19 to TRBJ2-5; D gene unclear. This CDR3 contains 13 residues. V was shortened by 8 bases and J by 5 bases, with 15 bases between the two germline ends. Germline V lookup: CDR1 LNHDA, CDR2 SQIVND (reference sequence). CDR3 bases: TGTGCCAGTGATGACCGGGCCAGCGAGACCCAGTACTTC. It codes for CASDDRASETQYF.

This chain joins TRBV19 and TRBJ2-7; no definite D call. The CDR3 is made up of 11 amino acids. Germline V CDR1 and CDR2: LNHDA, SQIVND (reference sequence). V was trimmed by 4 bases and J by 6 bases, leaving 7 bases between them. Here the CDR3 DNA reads TGTGCCAGTAGTACAGCAGGCGAGCAGTACTTC. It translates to CASSTAGEQYF.

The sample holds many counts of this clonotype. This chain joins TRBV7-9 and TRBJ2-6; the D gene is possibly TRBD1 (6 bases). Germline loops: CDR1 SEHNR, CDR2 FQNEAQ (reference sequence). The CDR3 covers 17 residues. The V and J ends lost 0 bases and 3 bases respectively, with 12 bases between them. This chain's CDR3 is CASSLASDSVGANVLTF. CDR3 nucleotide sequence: TGTGCCAGCAGCTTAGCGTCGGACAGCGTTGGGGCCAACGTCCTGACTTTC.

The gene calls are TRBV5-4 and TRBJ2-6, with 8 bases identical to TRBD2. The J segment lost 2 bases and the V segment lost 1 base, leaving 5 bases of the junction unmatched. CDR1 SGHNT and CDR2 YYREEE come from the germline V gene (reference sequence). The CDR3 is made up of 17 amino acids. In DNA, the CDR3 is TGTGCCAGCAGCTTGTCTCAAGCGGGGGCTGGGGCCAACGTCCTGACTTTC. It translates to CASSLSQAGAGANVLTF.

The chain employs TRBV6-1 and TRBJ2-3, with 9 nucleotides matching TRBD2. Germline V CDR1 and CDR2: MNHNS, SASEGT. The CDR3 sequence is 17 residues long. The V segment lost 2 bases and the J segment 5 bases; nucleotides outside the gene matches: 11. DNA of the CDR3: TGTGCCAGCAGTGAAACTGAGCAGCGGGGGGCGGGAGATACGCAGTATTTT. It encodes CASSETEQRGAGDTQYF.

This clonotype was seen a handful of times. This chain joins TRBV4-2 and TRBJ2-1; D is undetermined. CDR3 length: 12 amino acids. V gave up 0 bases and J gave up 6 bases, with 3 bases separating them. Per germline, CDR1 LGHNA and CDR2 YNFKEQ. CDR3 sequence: CASSQDSNEQFF. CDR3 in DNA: TGTGCCAGCAGCCAAGACAGCAATGAGCAGTTCTTC.

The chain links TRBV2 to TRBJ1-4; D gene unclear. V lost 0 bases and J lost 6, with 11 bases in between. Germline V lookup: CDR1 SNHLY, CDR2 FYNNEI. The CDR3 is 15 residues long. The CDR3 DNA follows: TGTGCCAGCAGTGAAGCCCCAGGAAGGGATGAAAAACTGTTTTTT. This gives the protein CASSEAPGRDEKLFF.

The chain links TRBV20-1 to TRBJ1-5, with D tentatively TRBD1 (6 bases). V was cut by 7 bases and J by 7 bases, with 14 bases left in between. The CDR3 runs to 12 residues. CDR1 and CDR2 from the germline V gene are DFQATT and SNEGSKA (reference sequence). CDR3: CSVKGGKQPQHF. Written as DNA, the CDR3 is TGCAGTGTAAAAGGGGGGAAGCAGCCCCAGCATTTT.

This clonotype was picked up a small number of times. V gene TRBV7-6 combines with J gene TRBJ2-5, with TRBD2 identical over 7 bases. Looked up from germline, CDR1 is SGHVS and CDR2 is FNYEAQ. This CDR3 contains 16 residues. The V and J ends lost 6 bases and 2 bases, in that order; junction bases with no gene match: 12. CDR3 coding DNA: TGTGCCAGCAGGCATCTGGGGGGGAGAGGACAAGAGACCCAGTACTTC. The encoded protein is CASRHLGGRGQETQYF.

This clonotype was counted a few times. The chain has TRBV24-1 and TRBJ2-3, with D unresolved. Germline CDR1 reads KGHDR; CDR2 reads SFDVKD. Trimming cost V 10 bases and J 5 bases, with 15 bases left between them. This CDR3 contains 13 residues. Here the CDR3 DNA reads TGTGCCACTACCCCCTTTGGGCGAGATACGCAGTATTTT. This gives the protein CATTPFGRDTQYF.

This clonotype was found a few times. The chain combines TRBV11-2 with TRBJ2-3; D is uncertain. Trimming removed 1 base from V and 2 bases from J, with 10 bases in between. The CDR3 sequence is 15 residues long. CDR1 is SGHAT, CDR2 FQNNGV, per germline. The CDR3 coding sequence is TGTGCCAGCAGCTTAGGCGCCTTTCCCACAGATACGCAGTATTTT. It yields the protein CASSLGAFPTDTQYF.

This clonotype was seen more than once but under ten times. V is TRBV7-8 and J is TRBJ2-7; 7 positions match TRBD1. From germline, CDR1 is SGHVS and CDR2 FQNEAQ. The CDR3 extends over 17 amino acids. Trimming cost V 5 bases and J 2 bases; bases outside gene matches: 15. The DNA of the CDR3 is TGTGCCAGCAGCCCAGAGTTCAAAAACAGGGGACCCTACGAGCAGTACTTC. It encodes CASSPEFKNRGPYEQYF. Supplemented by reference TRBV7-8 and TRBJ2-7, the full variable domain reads GAGVSQSPRYKVAKRGQDVALRCDPISGHVSLFWYQQALGQGPEFLTYFQNEAQLDKSGLPSDRFFAERPEGSVSTLKIQRTQQEDSAVYLCASSPEFKNRGPYEQYFGPGTRLTVT.

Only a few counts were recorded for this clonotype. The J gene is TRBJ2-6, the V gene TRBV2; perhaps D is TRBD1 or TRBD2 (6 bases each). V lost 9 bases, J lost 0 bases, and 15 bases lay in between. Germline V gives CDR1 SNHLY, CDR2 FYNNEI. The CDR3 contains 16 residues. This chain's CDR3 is CARRGVANSGANVLTF. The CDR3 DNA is TGTGCCAGAAGGGGGGTAGCCAACTCTGGGGCCAACGTCCTGACTTTC.

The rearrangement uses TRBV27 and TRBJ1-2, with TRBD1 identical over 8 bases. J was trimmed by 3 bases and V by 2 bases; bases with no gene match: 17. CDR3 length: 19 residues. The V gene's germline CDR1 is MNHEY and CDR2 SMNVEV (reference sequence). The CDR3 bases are TGTGCCAGCAGTTTAGGAGCCAGCGGGGCACAGGGGGAGGACTATGGCTACACCTTC. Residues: CASSLGASGAQGEDYGYTF.

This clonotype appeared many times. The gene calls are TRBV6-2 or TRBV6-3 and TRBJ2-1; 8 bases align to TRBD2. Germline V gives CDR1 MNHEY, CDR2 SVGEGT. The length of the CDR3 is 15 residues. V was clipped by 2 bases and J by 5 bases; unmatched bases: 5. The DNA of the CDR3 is TGTGCCAGCAGTTACGGGATAGCGGGGCACAATGAGCAGTTCTTC. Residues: CASSYGIAGHNEQFF.

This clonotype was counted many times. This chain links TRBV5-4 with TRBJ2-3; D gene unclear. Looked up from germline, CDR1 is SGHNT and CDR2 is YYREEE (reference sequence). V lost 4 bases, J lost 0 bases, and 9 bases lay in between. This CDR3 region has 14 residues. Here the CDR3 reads CASSPPRSTDTQYF. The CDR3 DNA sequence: TGTGCCAGCAGCCCCCCCCGCAGCACAGATACGCAGTATTTT.

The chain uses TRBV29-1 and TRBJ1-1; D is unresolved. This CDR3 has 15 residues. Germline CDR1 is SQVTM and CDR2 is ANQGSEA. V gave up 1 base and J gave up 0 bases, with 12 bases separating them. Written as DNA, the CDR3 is TGCAGCGTTGAAGCCCGAATGGGGATGAACACTGAAGCTTTCTTT. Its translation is CSVEARMGMNTEAFF.

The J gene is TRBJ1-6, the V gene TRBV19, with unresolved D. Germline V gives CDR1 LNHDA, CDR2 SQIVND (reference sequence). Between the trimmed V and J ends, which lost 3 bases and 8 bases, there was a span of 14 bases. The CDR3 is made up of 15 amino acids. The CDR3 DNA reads TGTGCCAGTAGTATTAAACCCCGGCGGGATTCACCCCTCCACTTT. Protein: CASSIKPRRDSPLHF.

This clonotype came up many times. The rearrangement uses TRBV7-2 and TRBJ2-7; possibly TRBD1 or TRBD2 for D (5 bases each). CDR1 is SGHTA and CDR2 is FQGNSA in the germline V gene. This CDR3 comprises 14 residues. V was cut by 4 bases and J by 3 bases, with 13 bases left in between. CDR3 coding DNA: TGTGCCAGCAGCTCCGAGAGGGGCGGCTACGAGCAGTACTTC. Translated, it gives CASSSERGGYEQYF.

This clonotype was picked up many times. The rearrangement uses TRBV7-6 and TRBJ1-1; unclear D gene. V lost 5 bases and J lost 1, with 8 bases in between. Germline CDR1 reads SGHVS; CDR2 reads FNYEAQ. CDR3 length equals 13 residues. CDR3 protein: CASSGLGNTEAFF. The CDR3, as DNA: TGTGCCAGCAGCGGCCTGGGGAACACTGAAGCTTTCTTT.

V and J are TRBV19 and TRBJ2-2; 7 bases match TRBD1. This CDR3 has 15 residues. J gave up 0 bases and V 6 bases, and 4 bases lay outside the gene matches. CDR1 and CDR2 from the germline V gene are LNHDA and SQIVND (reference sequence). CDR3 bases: TGTGCCAGTAGAACACAGGGGCCGAACACCGGGGAGCTGTTTTTT. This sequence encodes CASRTQGPNTGELFF.

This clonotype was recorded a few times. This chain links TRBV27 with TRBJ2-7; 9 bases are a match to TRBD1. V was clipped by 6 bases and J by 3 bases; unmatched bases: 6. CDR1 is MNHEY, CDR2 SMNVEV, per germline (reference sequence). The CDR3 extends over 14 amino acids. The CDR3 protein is CASRGTGNGYEQYF. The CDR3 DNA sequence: TGTGCCAGCAGGGGGACAGGGAATGGCTACGAGCAGTACTTC.